The clone carrying this TCR beta chain has only a few counts. Its antigen is undetermined. The source of the sample is a study of T-cell memory formation after mild COVID-19. Constant-segment primers served in 5'RACE that generated TCR alpha and TCR beta cDNA libraries bearing sample barcodes and UMIs. TCRdb itself ran the 5' RACE reads through MiXCR, one entry per CDR3 protein. Among about 360,000 distinct CDR3 sequences listed, roughly 13% were seen once. Study observations and caveats: Pre-infection memory harbored some responding clones, suggesting cross-reactive memory joined. Later expanders leaned CD4+, whereas clones that contracted between day 15 and 85 were balanced CD4/CD8. Contracting CD8+ clones were enriched in EMRA, CD4+ mainly in CM and EM.

Germline CDR1 and CDR2: MNHEY and SVGAGI. V was shortened by 2 bases and J by 4 bases, with 14 bases between the two germline ends. The CDR3 has 15 amino acids. The sequence came from a man younger than 35 who had mild COVID-19 (a few samples of this study predate the infection). Cell type and time point are not known. Sequencing was done on a sample of PBMCs or a T cell subset sorted from them (not recorded which). The V gene is TRBV6-5, the J gene TRBJ1-2; possibly TRBD1 for D (5 bases). CDR3 DNA sequence: TGTGCCAGCAGTTACGTCGGGGCGGCGGGCTATGGCTACACCTTC. Its protein is CASSYVGAAGYGYTF.